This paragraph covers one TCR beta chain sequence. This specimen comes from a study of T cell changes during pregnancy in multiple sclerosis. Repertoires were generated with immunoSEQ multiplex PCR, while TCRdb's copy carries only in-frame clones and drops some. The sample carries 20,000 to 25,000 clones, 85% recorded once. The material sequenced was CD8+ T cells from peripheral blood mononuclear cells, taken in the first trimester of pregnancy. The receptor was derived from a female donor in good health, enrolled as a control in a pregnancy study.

CDR3: CASSSVGGRGTEAFF. CDR3 sequence (DNA): TGTGCCAGCAGCTCCGTAGGGGGCAGGGGCACTGAAGCTTTCTTT. The chain employs TRBV13 and TRBJ1-1, with 7 bases identical to TRBD1. The CDR3 loop spans 15 amino acids. V was clipped by 4 bases and J by 4 bases; unmatched bases: 9. CDR1 and CDR2 (germline): PRHDT, FYEKMQ (reference sequence). Filled out from reference TRBV13 and TRBJ1-1, the complete variable domain reads AAGVIQSPRHLIKEKRETATLKCYPIPRHDTVYWYQQGPGQDPQFLISFYEKMQSDKGSIPDRFSAQQFSDYHSELNMSSLELGDSALYFCASSSVGGRGTEAFFGQGTRLTVV.